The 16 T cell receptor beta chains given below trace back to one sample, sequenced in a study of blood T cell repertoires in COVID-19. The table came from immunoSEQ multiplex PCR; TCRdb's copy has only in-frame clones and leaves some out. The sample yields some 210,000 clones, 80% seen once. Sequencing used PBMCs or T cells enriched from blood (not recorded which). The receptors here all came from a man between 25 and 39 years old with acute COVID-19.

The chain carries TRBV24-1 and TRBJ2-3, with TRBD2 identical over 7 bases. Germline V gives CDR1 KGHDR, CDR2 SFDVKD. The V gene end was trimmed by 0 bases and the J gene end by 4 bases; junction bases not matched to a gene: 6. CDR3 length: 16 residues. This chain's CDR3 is CATSDLPGRGADTQYF. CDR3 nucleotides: TGTGCCACCAGTGATTTGCCAGGGAGGGGTGCAGATACGCAGTATTTT.

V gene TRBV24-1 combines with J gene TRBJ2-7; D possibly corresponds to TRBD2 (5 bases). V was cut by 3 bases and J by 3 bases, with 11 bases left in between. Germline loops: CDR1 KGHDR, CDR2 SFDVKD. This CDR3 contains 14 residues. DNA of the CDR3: TGTGCCACCAGTGATCCAAATACTAGCTACGAGCAGTACTTC. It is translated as CATSDPNTSYEQYF.

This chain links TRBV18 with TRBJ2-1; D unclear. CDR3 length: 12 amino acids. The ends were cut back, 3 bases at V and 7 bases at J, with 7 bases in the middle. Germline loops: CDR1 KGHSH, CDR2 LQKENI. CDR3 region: CASSPGWNEQFF. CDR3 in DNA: TGTGCCAGCTCACCCGGGTGGAATGAGCAGTTCTTC.

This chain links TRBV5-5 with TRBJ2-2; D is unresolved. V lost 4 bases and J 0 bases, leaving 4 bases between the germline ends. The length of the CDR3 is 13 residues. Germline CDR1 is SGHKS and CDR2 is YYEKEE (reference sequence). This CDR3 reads CASSLANTGELFF. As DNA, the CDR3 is TGTGCCAGCAGCCTAGCGAACACCGGGGAGCTGTTTTTT.

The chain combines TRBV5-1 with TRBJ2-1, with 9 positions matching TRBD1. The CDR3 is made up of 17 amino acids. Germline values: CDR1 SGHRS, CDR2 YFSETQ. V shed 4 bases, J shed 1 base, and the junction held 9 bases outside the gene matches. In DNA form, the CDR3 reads TGCGCCAGCAGCGAAAATTGGGGGACAGGGTCCTACAATGAGCAGTTCTTC. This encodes CASSENWGTGSYNEQFF.

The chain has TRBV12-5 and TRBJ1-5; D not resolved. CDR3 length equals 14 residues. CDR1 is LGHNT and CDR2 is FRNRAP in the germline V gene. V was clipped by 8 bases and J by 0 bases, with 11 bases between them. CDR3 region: CASSRAGSNQPQHF. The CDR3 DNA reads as TGTGCTAGTAGTAGAGCGGGTAGCAATCAGCCCCAGCATTTT. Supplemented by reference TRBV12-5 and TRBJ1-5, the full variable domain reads DARVTQTPRHKVTEMGQEVTMRCQPILGHNTVFWYRQTMMQGLELLAYFRNRAPLDDSGMPKDRFSAEMPDATLATLKIQPSEPRDSAVYFCASSRAGSNQPQHFGDGTRLSIL.

The CDR3 spells CASSPLAGGVLEQYF. The CDR3 coding sequence is TGTGCCAGCAGTCCGCTAGCCGGGGGGGTTCTCGAGCAGTACTTC. The chain uses TRBV27 and TRBJ2-7, with 8 bases fitting TRBD2. This CDR3 spans 15 amino acids. V shed 5 bases and J 6 bases; nucleotides not matched to a gene: 12. Germline V gene lookup returns CDR1 MNHEY and CDR2 SMNVEV (reference sequence).

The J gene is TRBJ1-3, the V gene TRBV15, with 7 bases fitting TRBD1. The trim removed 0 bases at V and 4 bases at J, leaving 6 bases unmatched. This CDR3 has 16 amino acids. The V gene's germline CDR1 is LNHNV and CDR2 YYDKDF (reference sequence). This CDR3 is CATSRDEGQRGNTIYF. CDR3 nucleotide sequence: TGTGCCACCAGCAGAGACGAGGGACAGCGGGGAAACACCATATATTTT.

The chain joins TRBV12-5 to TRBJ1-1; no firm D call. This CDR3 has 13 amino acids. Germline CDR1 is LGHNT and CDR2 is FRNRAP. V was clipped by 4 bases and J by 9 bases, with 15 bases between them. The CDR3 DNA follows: TGTGCTAGTGGTTCATCCGGGGTCCCCCAAGCTTTCTTT. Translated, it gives CASGSSGVPQAFF.

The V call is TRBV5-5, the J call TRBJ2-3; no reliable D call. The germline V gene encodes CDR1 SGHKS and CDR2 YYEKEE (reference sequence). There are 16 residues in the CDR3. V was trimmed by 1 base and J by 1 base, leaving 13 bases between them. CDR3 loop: CASSLNPGLGTDTQYF. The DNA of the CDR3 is TGTGCCAGCAGCTTGAATCCGGGTCTCGGCACAGATACGCAGTATTTT.

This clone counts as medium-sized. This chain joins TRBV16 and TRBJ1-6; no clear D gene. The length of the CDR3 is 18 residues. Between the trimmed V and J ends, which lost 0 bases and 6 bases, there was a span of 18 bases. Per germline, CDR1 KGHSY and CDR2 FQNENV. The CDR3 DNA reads TGTGCCAGCAGCCAATCCCTAGGTGTGATTCTCGGTAATTCACCCCTCCACTTT. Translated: CASSQSLGVILGNSPLHF.

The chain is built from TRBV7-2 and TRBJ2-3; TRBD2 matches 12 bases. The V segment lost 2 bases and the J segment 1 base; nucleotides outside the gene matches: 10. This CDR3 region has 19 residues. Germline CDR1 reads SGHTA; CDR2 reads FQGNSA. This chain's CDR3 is CASSLLGLAGGHRTDTQYF. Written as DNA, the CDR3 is TGTGCCAGCAGCTTACTCGGCCTAGCGGGGGGGCATCGCACAGATACGCAGTATTTT.

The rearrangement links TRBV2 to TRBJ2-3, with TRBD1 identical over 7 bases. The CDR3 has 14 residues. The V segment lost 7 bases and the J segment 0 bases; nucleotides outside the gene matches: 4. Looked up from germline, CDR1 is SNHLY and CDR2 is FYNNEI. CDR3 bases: TGTGCCAGCACGAGGGGGCCTAGCACAGATACGCAGTATTTT. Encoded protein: CASTRGPSTDTQYF.

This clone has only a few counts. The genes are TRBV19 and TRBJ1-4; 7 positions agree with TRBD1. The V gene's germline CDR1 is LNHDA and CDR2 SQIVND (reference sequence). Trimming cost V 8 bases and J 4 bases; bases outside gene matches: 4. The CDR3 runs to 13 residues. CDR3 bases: TGTGCCAGTGGACAGGTCCTTAATGAAAAACTGTTTTTT. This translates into CASGQVLNEKLFF.

The CDR3: CAWSSRTRGTQYF. CDR3 DNA sequence: TGTGCCTGGAGTTCAAGAACGCGGGGGACCCAGTACTTC. The chain is built from TRBV30 and TRBJ2-5; possibly TRBD2 for D (6 bases). Germline V CDR1 and CDR2: GTSNPN, SVGIG (reference sequence). Trimming took off 2 bases at V and 7 bases at J, with 14 bases between the two ends. The CDR3 covers 13 residues.

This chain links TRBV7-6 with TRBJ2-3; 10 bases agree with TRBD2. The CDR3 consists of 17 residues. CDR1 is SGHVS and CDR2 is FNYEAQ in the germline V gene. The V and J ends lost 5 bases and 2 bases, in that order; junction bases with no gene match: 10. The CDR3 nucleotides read TGTGCCAGCAGCCCTGGGGTAGCGGGGGGCTCCACAGATACGCAGTATTTT. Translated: CASSPGVAGGSTDTQYF.